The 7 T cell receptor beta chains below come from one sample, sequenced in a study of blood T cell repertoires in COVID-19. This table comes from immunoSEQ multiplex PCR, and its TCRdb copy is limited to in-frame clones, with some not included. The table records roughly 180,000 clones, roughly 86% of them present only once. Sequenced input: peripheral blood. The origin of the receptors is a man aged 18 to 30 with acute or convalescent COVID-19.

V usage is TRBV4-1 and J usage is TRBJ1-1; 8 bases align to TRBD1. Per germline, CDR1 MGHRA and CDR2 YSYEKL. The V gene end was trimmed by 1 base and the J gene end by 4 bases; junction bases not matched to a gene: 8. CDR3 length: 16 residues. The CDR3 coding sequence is TGCGCCAGCAGCCAAGTCCCAGGGGGCGAGAGCACTGAAGCTTTCTTT. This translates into CASSQVPGGESTEAFF.

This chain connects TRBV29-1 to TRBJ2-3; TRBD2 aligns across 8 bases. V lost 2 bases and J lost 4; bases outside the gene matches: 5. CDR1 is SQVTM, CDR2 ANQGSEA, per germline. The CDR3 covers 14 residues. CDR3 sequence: CSVEKRGSADTQYF. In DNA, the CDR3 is TGCAGCGTTGAAAAGCGGGGGAGCGCAGATACGCAGTATTTT.

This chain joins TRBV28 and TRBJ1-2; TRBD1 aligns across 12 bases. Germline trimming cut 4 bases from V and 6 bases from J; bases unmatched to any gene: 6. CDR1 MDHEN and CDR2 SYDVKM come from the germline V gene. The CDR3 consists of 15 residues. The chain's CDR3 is CASSSMGQGANGYTF. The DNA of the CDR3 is TGTGCCAGCAGTTCTATGGGACAGGGGGCAAATGGCTACACCTTC.

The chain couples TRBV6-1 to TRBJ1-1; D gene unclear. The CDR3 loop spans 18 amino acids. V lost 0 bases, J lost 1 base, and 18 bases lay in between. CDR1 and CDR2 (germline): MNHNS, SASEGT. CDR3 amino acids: CASSEAIRIRTANTEAFF. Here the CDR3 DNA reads TGTGCCAGCAGTGAAGCAATCAGAATACGGACTGCGAACACTGAAGCTTTCTTT.

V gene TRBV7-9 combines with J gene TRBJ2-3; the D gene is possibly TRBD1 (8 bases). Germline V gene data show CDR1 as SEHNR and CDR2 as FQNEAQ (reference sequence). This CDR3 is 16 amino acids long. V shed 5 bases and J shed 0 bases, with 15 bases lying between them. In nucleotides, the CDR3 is TGTGCCAGCAGCGAGATACAGGGGGGGAGCACAGATACGCAGTATTTT. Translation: CASSEIQGGSTDTQYF.

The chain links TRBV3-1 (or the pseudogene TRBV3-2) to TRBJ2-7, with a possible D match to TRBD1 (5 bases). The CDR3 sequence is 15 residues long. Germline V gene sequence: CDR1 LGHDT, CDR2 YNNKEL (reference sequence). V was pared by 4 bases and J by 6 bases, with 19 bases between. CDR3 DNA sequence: TGTGCCAGCAGCCCCGGGCCAGGGCCTGGGGCCGAGCAGTACGTC. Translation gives CASSPGPGPGAEQYV.

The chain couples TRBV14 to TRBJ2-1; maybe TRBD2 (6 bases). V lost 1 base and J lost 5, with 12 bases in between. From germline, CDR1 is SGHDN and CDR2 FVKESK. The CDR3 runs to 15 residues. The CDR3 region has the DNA TGTGCCAGCAGCCAAGTCGACGGGGGTAACAATGAGCAGTTCTTC. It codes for CASSQVDGGNNEQFF.